Below are 25 T cell receptor beta chains sequenced from a single sample in a study of shared clonotypes between healthy human individuals. The method was immunoSEQ multiplex PCR; TCRdb's version includes in-frame clones alone and lacks a portion of them. This repertoire shows some 2,000,000 clones, roughly 94% found once; its top ten account for approximately 0.13%. Sequenced: naive CD4+ T cells sorted from blood. Noted subset: CD45RA+ positively selected. All receptors derive from a man younger than 35 in good health.

This chain uses TRBV18 with TRBJ2-4; no clear D gene. V lost 1 base, J lost 6 bases, and 7 bases lay in between. Germline V gene sequence: CDR1 KGHSH, CDR2 LQKENI. This CDR3 has 13 amino acids. The CDR3: CASSPRTPNIQYF. As DNA, the CDR3 is TGTGCCAGCTCACCACGGACGCCAAACATTCAGTACTTC.

A note on this clone: The same CDR3 is also encoded by other DNA sequences in this sample. The rearrangement links TRBV18 to TRBJ2-7; 7 positions match TRBD1. Trimming cost V 3 bases and J 3 bases; bases outside gene matches: 2. The CDR3 spans 13 residues. Germline V gives CDR1 KGHSH, CDR2 LQKENI. The CDR3 DNA reads as TGTGCCAGCTCACCGGGACAGAGCTACGAGCAGTACTTC. Encoded protein: CASSPGQSYEQYF.

The chain is built from TRBV2 and TRBJ2-5; a weak D match, TRBD1 (6 bases). The CDR3 contains 15 residues. Trimming took 5 bases from V and 1 from J, leaving 14 bases between them. Germline V gives CDR1 SNHLY, CDR2 FYNNEI. Here the CDR3 reads CASSTQQGPQETQYF. CDR3 DNA: TGTGCCAGCAGTACCCAACAGGGCCCCCAAGAGACCCAGTACTTC.

V usage is TRBV6-5 and J usage is TRBJ1-5; the D is unclear. Trimming took 2 bases from V and 2 from J, leaving 7 bases between them. This CDR3 comprises 14 residues. CDR1 and CDR2 (germline): MNHEY, SVGAGI. CDR3 coding DNA: TGTGCCAGCAGTTACCACGGCCGCAATCAGCCCCAGCATTTT. Its translation is CASSYHGRNQPQHF.

As concerns this clone: This specimen includes other DNA sequences encoding the same CDR3. V usage is TRBV5-1 and J usage is TRBJ1-5; D gene unclear. Per the germline V gene, CDR1 is SGHRS and CDR2 is YFSETQ. The CDR3 is 14 residues long. V gave up 0 bases and J gave up 4 bases, with 8 bases separating them. For the CDR3, the DNA is TGCGCCAGCAGCTTGGACAGCCCGAATCAGCCCCAGCATTTT. It is translated as CASSLDSPNQPQHF.

CDR3 DNA sequence: TGTGCCAGCAGGAAAACAGGGAACTACGAGCAGTACTTC. Translating gives CASRKTGNYEQYF. The rearrangement joins TRBV6-1 to TRBJ2-7; TRBD1 might be the D (6 bases). Germline V gene data show CDR1 as MNHNS and CDR2 as SASEGT. Trimming pared 6 bases from V and 3 bases from J, leaving 12 bases between. The CDR3 is 13 residues long.

This chain joins TRBV6-6 and TRBJ2-3; TRBD2 matches 12 bases. This CDR3 comprises 16 residues. J lost 2 bases, V lost 4 bases, and 4 bases had no gene match. Per germline, CDR1 MNHNY and CDR2 SVGAGI (reference sequence). The CDR3 sequence is CASSLTSGGTTDTQYF. CDR3 DNA: TGTGCCAGCAGTTTGACTAGCGGGGGAACCACAGATACGCAGTATTTT.

V and J are TRBV2 and TRBJ1-2; no reliable D call. V was clipped by 2 bases and J by 5 bases, with 12 bases between them. Looked up from germline, CDR1 is SNHLY and CDR2 is FYNNEI. This CDR3 has 14 amino acids. The CDR3 DNA is TGTGCCAGCAGTGAAAGATCCCAGATATATGGCTACACCTTC. Encoded protein: CASSERSQIYGYTF. The full variable domain, completed using reference TRBV2 and TRBJ1-2, is EPEVTQTPSHQVTQMGQEVILRCVPISNHLYFYWYRQILGQKVEFLVSFYNNEISEKSEIFDDQFSVERPDGSNFTLKIRSTKLEDSAMYFCASSERSQIYGYTFGSGTRLTVV.

J is TRBJ1-4 and V is TRBV5-1; the match to TRBD1 covers 7 bases. Germline V gene sequence: CDR1 SGHRS, CDR2 YFSETQ. This CDR3 comprises 15 residues. J gave up 7 bases and V 4 bases, and 10 bases lay outside the gene matches. DNA for the CDR3: TGCGCCAGCAGCCCCGGGGACAGCTGGACTGAAAAACTGTTTTTT. It is translated as CASSPGDSWTEKLFF.

Worth noting for this clone: This sample includes further DNA sequences coding for the same CDR3. The chain uses TRBV30 and TRBJ1-3, with D perhaps matching TRBD1 (5 bases). Germline values: CDR1 GTSNPN, CDR2 SVGIG (reference sequence). CDR3 length: 15 amino acids. The germline V and J ends were trimmed by 2 bases and 0 bases, with 11 bases remaining between them. CDR3 nucleotides: TGTGCCTGGAGTAGGGGCGGATTCTCTGGAAACACCATATATTTT. Translation gives CAWSRGGFSGNTIYF.

The chain couples TRBV7-9 to TRBJ2-1, with TRBD2 matching 12 bases. This CDR3 region has 16 residues. V lost 5 bases to trimming and J lost 4 bases; unmatched junction nucleotides: 6. Germline loops: CDR1 SEHNR, CDR2 FQNEAQ (reference sequence). The CDR3 loop is CASSLTSGGRYNEQFF. In DNA, the CDR3 is TGTGCCAGCAGCCTGACTAGCGGGGGCCGTTACAATGAGCAGTTCTTC.

The chain uses TRBV5-1 and TRBJ1-5; 7 bases map to TRBD1. Germline lookup yields CDR1 SGHRS and CDR2 YFSETQ. This CDR3 has 15 amino acids. The trim removed 3 bases at V and 3 bases at J, leaving 6 bases unmatched. Written as DNA, the CDR3 is TGCGCCAGCAGCTCGACGGGACAGTACAATCAGCCCCAGCATTTT. This gives the protein CASSSTGQYNQPQHF.

The chain couples TRBV7-2 to TRBJ1-4; no reliable D call. CDR1 is SGHTA and CDR2 is FQGNSA in the germline V gene. V lost 1 base and J 7 bases, leaving 13 bases between the germline ends. This CDR3 is built from 15 residues. The CDR3 DNA is TGTGCCAGCAGCTTAGATCCACACCCTACTGAAAAACTGTTTTTT. Protein: CASSLDPHPTEKLFF. Based on the CDR3 plus reference TRBV7-2 and TRBJ1-4, the full variable domain is GAGVSQSPSNKVTEKGKDVELRCDPISGHTALYWYRQSLGQGLEFLIYFQGNSAPDKSGLPSDRFSAERTGGSVSTLTIQRTQQEDSAVYLCASSLDPHPTEKLFFGSGTQLSVL.

J is TRBJ2-7 and V is TRBV29-1; perhaps TRBD1 as D (6 bases). This CDR3 is 13 amino acids long. CDR1 SQVTM and CDR2 ANQGSEA come from the germline V gene. Trimming left V 4 bases short and J 2 bases short, with 12 bases between. CDR3 residues: CSVVSGAPYEQYF. The CDR3 DNA sequence: TGCAGCGTTGTATCAGGGGCTCCCTACGAGCAGTACTTC.

The rearrangement links TRBV5-1 to TRBJ1-1; D is perhaps TRBD1 (6 bases). The germline gives CDR1 SGHRS, CDR2 YFSETQ. V was trimmed by 7 bases and J by 4 bases, leaving 14 bases between them. This CDR3 is built from 13 residues. The CDR3 is CASGITGSTEAFF. In DNA form, the CDR3 reads TGCGCCAGCGGTATAACAGGGAGCACTGAAGCTTTCTTT.

V usage is TRBV25-1 and J usage is TRBJ2-4; the match to TRBD2 covers 7 bases. After removal of 2 bases from V and 7 bases from J, the junction contained 8 bases not matched to a gene. Germline loops: CDR1 MGHDK, CDR2 SYGVNS. The CDR3 spans 15 residues. Here the CDR3 DNA reads TGTGCCAGCAGTGAAAGCGGAGCGGGGAAGAACATTCAGTACTTC. Translating it yields CASSESGAGKNIQYF.

This chain uses TRBV2 with TRBJ1-3; 7 positions agree with TRBD1. Germline V gene data show CDR1 as SNHLY and CDR2 as FYNNEI. CDR3 length: 14 amino acids. V lost 5 bases, J lost 4 bases, and 5 bases stayed unmatched. The CDR3 sequence: CASSRTGDGNTIYF. The CDR3 bases are TGTGCCAGCAGTCGTACAGGGGACGGAAACACCATATATTTT.

V and J are TRBV6-5 and TRBJ1-2; D ambiguous. This CDR3 is 13 amino acids long. V lost 5 bases to trimming and J lost 2 bases, with 9 bases between them. Germline CDR1 and CDR2: MNHEY and SVGAGI. The CDR3 DNA follows: TGTGCCAGCAGTCCGTTAGAGAACTATGGCTACACCTTC. Translation: CASSPLENYGYTF.

As to this clone: In the same sample, other DNA sequences code for this CDR3. The rearrangement joins TRBV19 to TRBJ1-1; D is possibly TRBD1 (5 bases). This CDR3 has 13 amino acids. Germline V gene sequence: CDR1 LNHDA, CDR2 SQIVND (reference sequence). V was clipped by 5 bases and J by 2 bases, with 9 bases between them. The chain's CDR3 is CASSATVNTEAFF. DNA of the CDR3: TGTGCCAGTAGTGCGACAGTTAACACTGAAGCTTTCTTT.

In the case of this clone: Other nucleotide sequences from this sample produce the same CDR3. CDR3 in DNA: TGTGCCAGCAGTGAGCGAGAGACCCAGTACTTC. The encoded protein is CASSERETQYF. The chain carries TRBV2 and TRBJ2-5; no clear D. Germline CDR1 is SNHLY and CDR2 is FYNNEI. CDR3 length: 11 residues. V was shortened by 3 bases and J by 4 bases, with 3 bases between the two germline ends.

This chain uses TRBV7-9 with TRBJ2-5; maybe TRBD2 (5 bases). Germline values: CDR1 SEHNR, CDR2 FQNEAQ (reference sequence). The length of the CDR3 is 12 residues. Trimming pared 6 bases from V and 5 bases from J, leaving 10 bases between. In DNA, the CDR3 is TGTGCCAGCAGAGAGGGCATGGAGACCCAGTACTTC. Its protein product is CASREGMETQYF.

This clone has a single count. The rearrangement links TRBV11-3 to TRBJ2-5; maybe TRBD2 (5 bases). This CDR3 comprises 15 residues. CDR1 and CDR2 from the germline V gene are SGHNT and YENEEA. V was trimmed by 1 base and J by 0 bases, leaving 9 bases between them. The CDR3 DNA sequence: TGTGCCAGCAGCTTAGGGACTTATTACCAAGAGACCCAGTACTTC. Protein product: CASSLGTYYQETQYF. The full variable domain, its missing parts supplied by reference TRBV11-3 and TRBJ2-5, is EAGVVQSPRYKIIEKKQPVAFWCNPISGHNTLYWYLQNLGQGPELLIRYENEEAVDDSQLPKDRFSAERLKGVDSTLKIQPAELGDSAVYLCASSLGTYYQETQYFGPGTRLLVL.

The chain recombines TRBV10-3 with TRBJ1-5; D uncertain. The CDR3 is 18 amino acids. The germline gives CDR1 ENHRY, CDR2 SYGVKD. V was pared by 0 bases and J by 0 bases, with 15 bases between. The CDR3 sequence: CAISESEAALSSNQPQHF. The CDR3 DNA reads TGTGCCATCAGTGAGTCGGAGGCAGCGTTATCTAGCAATCAGCCCCAGCATTTT.

The chain carries TRBV13 and TRBJ2-1, with D perhaps being TRBD1 or TRBD2 (5 bases each). Trimming left V 5 bases short and J 14 bases short, with 19 bases between. There are 13 residues in the CDR3. The germline gives CDR1 PRHDT, CDR2 FYEKMQ (reference sequence). The CDR3 DNA reads TGTGCCAGCAGCGGGGGTCGGGACCCCAGGGAGTTCTTC. This codes for CASSGGRDPREFF.

The chain joins TRBV6-1 to TRBJ2-7; TRBD2 agrees at 10 bases. CDR1 is MNHNS, CDR2 SASEGT, per germline. After removal of 1 base from V and 0 bases from J, the junction contained 6 bases not matched to a gene. CDR3 length equals 17 residues. The CDR3 DNA follows: TGTGCCAGCAGTGAAGATTCTAGCGGGAGATACTCCTACGAGCAGTACTTC. It translates to CASSEDSSGRYSYEQYF.